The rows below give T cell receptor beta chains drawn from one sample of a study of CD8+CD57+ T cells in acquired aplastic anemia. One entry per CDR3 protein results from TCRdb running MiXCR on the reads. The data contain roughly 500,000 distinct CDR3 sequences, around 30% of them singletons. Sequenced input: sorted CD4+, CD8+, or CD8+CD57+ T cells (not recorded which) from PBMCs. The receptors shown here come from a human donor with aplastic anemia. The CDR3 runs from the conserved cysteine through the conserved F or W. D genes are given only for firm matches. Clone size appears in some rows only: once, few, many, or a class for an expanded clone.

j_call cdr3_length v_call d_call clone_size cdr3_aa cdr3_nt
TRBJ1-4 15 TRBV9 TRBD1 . CASSVEVGTGEKLFF TGTGCCAGCAGCGTAGAAGTCGGGACAGGCGAAAAACTGTTTTTT
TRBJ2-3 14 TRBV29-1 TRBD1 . CSGRRGSGTDTQYF TGCAGCGGACGCAGGGGGTCGGGAACAGATACGCAGTATTTT
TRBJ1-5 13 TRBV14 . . CASGQGWGGPQHF TGTGCCAGCGGCCAGGGATGGGGAGGACCCCAGCATTTT
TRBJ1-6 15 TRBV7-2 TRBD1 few CASSLVQGIRSPLHF TGTGCCAGCAGCTTAGTACAGGGGATACGATCACCCCTCCACTTT
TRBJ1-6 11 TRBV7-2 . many CASSINSPLHF TGTGCCAGCAGCATTAATTCACCCCTCCACTTT
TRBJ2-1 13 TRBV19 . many CASSTDQGDEQFF TGTGCCAGTAGTACGGACCAGGGCGATGAGCAGTTCTTC
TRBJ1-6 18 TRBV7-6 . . CASSSSDSLGPYNSPLHF TGTGCCAGCAGTTCGTCGGACTCCCTGGGCCCCTATAATTCACCCCTCCACTTT
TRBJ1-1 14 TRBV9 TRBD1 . CAGGTGNENPEAFF TGTGCCGGTGGGACAGGGAATGAGAACCCTGAAGCTTTCTTT
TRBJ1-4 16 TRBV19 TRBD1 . CASTTRTGLHNEELFF TGTGCCAGTACCACCCGGACAGGATTACATAATGAAGAACTGTTTTTT
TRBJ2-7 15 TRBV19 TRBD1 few CASSPRDRGLYEQYF TGTGCCAGCAGTCCCCGGGACAGGGGCCTCTACGAGCAGTACTTC
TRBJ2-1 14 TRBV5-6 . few CAISLVRLHNEQFF TGTGCCATCAGCTTGGTCCGTCTACACAATGAGCAGTTCTTC
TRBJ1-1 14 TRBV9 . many CASSVGTGNTEAFF TGTGCCAGCAGCGTAGGAACAGGCAACACTGAAGCTTTCTTT
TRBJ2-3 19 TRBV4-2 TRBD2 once CASSPPRLAGGIGTDTQYF TGTGCCAGCAGCCCCCCCCGACTAGCGGGAGGGATTGGCACAGATACGCAGTATTTT
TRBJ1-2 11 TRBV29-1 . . CSVAGAYGYTF TGCAGCGTAGCAGGGGCGTATGGCTACACCTTC
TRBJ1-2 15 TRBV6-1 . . CASSTGTTKGSWLTF TGTGCCAGCAGTACCGGGACGACAAAAGGCTCGTGGCTCACCTTC
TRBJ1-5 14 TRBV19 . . CASSIMGPNQPQHF TGTGCCAGTAGTATAATGGGACCAAATCAGCCCCAGCATTTT
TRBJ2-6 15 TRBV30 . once CAWEKGLSGANVLTF TGTGCCTGGGAAAAAGGACTCTCTGGGGCCAACGTCCTGACTTTC
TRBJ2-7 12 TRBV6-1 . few CASSESVSEQYF TGTGCCAGCAGTGAGTCAGTTTCCGAGCAGTACTTC
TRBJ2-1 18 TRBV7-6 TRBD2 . CAWSMSRTGTRRLNEQFF TGTGCCTGGAGCATGTCCCGGACCGGGACTAGAAGGCTCAATGAGCAGTTCTTC
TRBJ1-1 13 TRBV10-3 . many CASGAQGYTEAFF TGTGCCTCAGGGGCCCAGGGCTACACTGAAGCTTTCTTT
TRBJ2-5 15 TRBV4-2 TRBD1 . CASSPPGQGRETQYF TGTGCCAGCAGCCCGCCGGGACAGGGTAGGGAGACCCAGTACTTC
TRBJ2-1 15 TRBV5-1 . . CASSLNGEMAEEQFF TGCGCCAGCAGCTTGAATGGGGAAATGGCGGAAGAGCAGTTCTTC
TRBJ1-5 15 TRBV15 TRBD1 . CATSSTTGGNQPQHF TGTGCCACCAGCAGCACCACAGGGGGTAATCAGCCCCAGCATTTT
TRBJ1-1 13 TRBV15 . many CATSRERNTEAFF TGTGCCACCAGCAGAGAACGAAACACTGAAGCTTTCTTT
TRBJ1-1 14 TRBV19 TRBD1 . CASSMGQGLSEAFF TGTGCCAGTAGTATGGGACAGGGTCTGTCTGAAGCTTTCTTT
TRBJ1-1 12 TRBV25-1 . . CASRRVDTEAFF TGTGCCAGCAGGAGGGTGGACACTGAAGCTTTCTTT
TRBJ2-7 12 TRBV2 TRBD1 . CASRSDRPEQYF TGTGCCAGCAGATCGGACAGGCCCGAGCAGTACTTC
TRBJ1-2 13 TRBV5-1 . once CASCLGGLDGYTF TGCGCCAGCTGCTTGGGAGGGTTGGACGGCTACACCTTC
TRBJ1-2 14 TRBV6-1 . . CASRNRRPDYGYTF TGTGCCAGCAGGAATAGGAGACCGGACTATGGCTACACCTTC
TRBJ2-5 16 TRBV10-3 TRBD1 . CAIRGGTGPAGETQYF TGTGCCATCAGGGGGGGGACAGGGCCTGCGGGAGAGACCCAGTACTTC
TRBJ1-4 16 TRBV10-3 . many CAISDKGRAANEKLFF TGTGCCATCAGTGATAAGGGCAGGGCCGCGAATGAAAAACTGTTTTTT
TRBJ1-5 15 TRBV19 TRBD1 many CASSISGTGNQPQHF TGTGCCAGTAGTATCTCTGGGACAGGGAATCAGCCCCAGCATTTT
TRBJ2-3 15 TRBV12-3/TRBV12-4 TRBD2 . CASSWGGLVGDTQYF TGTGCCAGCAGTTGGGGGGGGTTGGTTGGAGATACGCAGTATTTT